These 29 T cell receptor beta chains share one sample of origin, sequenced in a study of T cells expressing NK-cell markers. From its re-call of the 5' RACE reads, TCRdb lists each CDR3 protein once, without DNA. The clone table shows approximately 420,000 distinct CDR3 sequences, with the ten largest holding about 11%. Source material: blood T cells: a sorted CD56 or NKG2C T cell subset, CD4+ or CD8+ T cells, or bulk PBMC T cells (not recorded which). The receptors here all came from a woman in her forties or fifties in good health.

The chain recombines TRBV3-1 with TRBJ2-7; there is no DNA to check the TCRdb D call of TRBD2. CDR1 is LGHDT and CDR2 is YNNKEL in the germline V gene (reference sequence). This CDR3 is built from 14 residues. This chain's CDR3 is CASSQEGRRSGHYF.

The rearrangement uses TRBV20-1 and TRBJ2-1; TCRdb's assignment of TRBD2 cannot be checked, as there is no DNA. The CDR3 spans 12 residues. Looked up from germline, CDR1 is DFQATT and CDR2 is SNEGSKA (reference sequence). CDR3 region: CSAPTSGYMQFF.

The chain has TRBV14 and TRBJ1-1; TCRdb gives TRBD1 as the D gene, but with no DNA this cannot be confirmed. Per the germline V gene, CDR1 is SGHDN and CDR2 is FVKESK. This CDR3 contains 15 residues. This CDR3 reads CASSRQGGGGTEAFF.

The chain employs TRBV5-5 and TRBJ1-1; with no DNA, the TCRdb D assignment of TRBD1 cannot be verified. Germline values: CDR1 SGHKS, CDR2 YYEKEE (reference sequence). The CDR3 contains 12 residues. The CDR3 loop reads CASSHGTGGAFF. Supplemented by reference TRBV5-5 and TRBJ1-1, the full variable domain reads DAGVTQSPTHLIKTRGQQVTLRCSPISGHKSVSWYQQVLGQGPQFIFQYYEKEERGRGNFPDRFSARQFPNYSSELNVNALLLGDSALYLCASSHGTGGAFFGQGTRLTVV.

The chain combines TRBV30 with TRBJ2-7. The CDR3 runs 13 residues. Germline V gene data show CDR1 as GTSNPN and CDR2 as SVGIG (reference sequence). The CDR3 reads CAWSVTAAYEQYF. The full variable domain, its missing parts supplied by reference TRBV30 and TRBJ2-7, is SQTIHQWPATLVQPVGSPLSLECTVEGTSNPNLYWYRQAAGRGLQLLFYSVGIGQISSEVPQNLSASRPQDRQFILSSKKLLLSDSGFYLCAWSVTAAYEQYFGPGTRLTVT.

This sequence joins TRBV20-1 and TRBJ1-1; as DNA is missing, the TRBD1 call by TCRdb cannot be tested. This CDR3 is 16 amino acids long. CDR1 is DFQATT, CDR2 SNEGSKA, per germline (reference sequence). Here the CDR3 reads CSALQGQIGVNTEAFF.

The genes are TRBV19 and TRBJ2-1; TCRdb returns TRBD2, unconfirmable since there is no DNA. In germline, CDR1 is LNHDA, CDR2 SQIVND (reference sequence). This CDR3 contains 14 residues. The CDR3 sequence is CASSVLAGYNEQFF.

V is TRBV4-1 and J is TRBJ2-2; the D call from TCRdb, TRBD1, cannot be confirmed without DNA. The CDR3 is made up of 13 amino acids. Germline CDR1 and CDR2: MGHRA and YSYEKL. CDR3 sequence: CASSHPGTRELFF.

The chain links TRBV6-1 to TRBJ2-6. Germline-derived CDR1 and CDR2 are MNHNS and SASEGT. This CDR3 comprises 15 residues. The CDR3 region is CASSEALGGANVLTF.

The chain couples TRBV20-1 to TRBJ2-5. The CDR3 runs to 12 residues. The germline CDR1 and CDR2 sequences are DFQATT and SNEGSKA (reference sequence). The CDR3 protein is CSARERNRAQYF.

The V and J genes are TRBV4-2 and TRBJ1-5; TCRdb designates TRBD1, a call that cannot be tested without DNA. The V gene's germline CDR1 is LGHNA and CDR2 YNFKEQ. There are 17 residues in the CDR3. CDR3 amino acids: CASSQDTDGTGNQPQHF.

The genes are TRBV20-1 and TRBJ1-1. Germline lookup yields CDR1 DFQATT and CDR2 SNEGSKA (reference sequence). The CDR3 totals 13 residues. The CDR3 loop is CSANVRLNTEAFF.

This chain connects TRBV25-1 to TRBJ2-2; TCRdb outputs TRBD1, but without DNA this stays unchecked. The germline V gene has CDR1 MGHDK and CDR2 SYGVNS. The CDR3 totals 15 residues. The chain's CDR3 is CASSEPLGGTGELFF.

The chain uses TRBV7-2 and TRBJ1-2; TCRdb proposes TRBD1, but this gene call is untestable without DNA. This CDR3 region has 14 residues. The germline gives CDR1 SGHTA, CDR2 FQGNSA. The CDR3 sequence is CASSLGGTGYGYTF.

The J gene is TRBJ2-1, the V gene TRBV20-1; the TCRdb D gene call, TRBD1, has no DNA to confirm it. CDR3 length: 15 amino acids. Germline assignment: CDR1 DFQATT and CDR2 SNEGSKA (reference sequence). The CDR3 loop reads CSATNPQGERREQFF.

V usage is TRBV25-1 and J usage is TRBJ2-2. The V gene's germline CDR1 is MGHDK and CDR2 SYGVNS. CDR3 length equals 11 residues. The CDR3 here is CASSESGELFF.

V usage is TRBV20-1 and J usage is TRBJ1-1; with no DNA, the TCRdb D assignment of TRBD1 cannot be verified. Per the germline V gene, CDR1 is DFQATT and CDR2 is SNEGSKA (reference sequence). CDR3 length: 17 amino acids. CDR3 loop: CSARDGDSWEFAPEAFF.

The J gene is TRBJ2-7, the V gene TRBV28; TCRdb's assignment of TRBD2 cannot be checked, as there is no DNA. This CDR3 is built from 16 residues. From germline, CDR1 is MDHEN and CDR2 SYDVKM. The CDR3 region is CASTSGLAVTGYEQYF. The variable domain in full, with the rest retrieved from reference TRBV28 and TRBJ2-7, is DVKVTQSSRYLVKRTGEKVFLECVQDMDHENMFWYRQDPGLGLRLIYFSYDVKMKEKGDIPEGYSVSREKKERFSLILESASTNQTSMYLCASTSGLAVTGYEQYFGPGTRLTVT.

This chain uses TRBV6-6 with TRBJ1-1; with no DNA, the TCRdb D assignment of TRBD1 cannot be verified. This CDR3 spans 13 amino acids. Germline V gene sequence: CDR1 MNHNY, CDR2 SVGAGI (reference sequence). This CDR3 reads CASSYSTGGTAFF.

This sequence joins TRBV5-1 and TRBJ1-1; without DNA, the TCRdb call of TRBD1 cannot be checked. The germline CDR1 and CDR2 sequences are SGHRS and YFSETQ. The CDR3 covers 12 residues. CDR3 loop: CASSFRGNRAFF.

The V and J genes are TRBV18 and TRBJ1-1. The CDR3 covers 15 residues. Looked up from germline, CDR1 is KGHSH and CDR2 is LQKENI. The CDR3 protein is CASSPPIRTNTEAFF.

This chain joins TRBV24-1 and TRBJ1-3; TCRdb gives TRBD1 as the D gene, but with no DNA this cannot be confirmed. CDR3 length: 16 residues. The germline CDR1 and CDR2 sequences are KGHDR and SFDVKD. The CDR3 reads CATSDATGSSGNTIYF.

The chain couples TRBV12-3 or TRBV12-4 to TRBJ2-2; checking the TCRdb D call of TRBD2 is not possible without DNA. CDR3 length: 12 residues. The CDR3 sequence is CASSLGTRELFF.

V is TRBV2 and J is TRBJ2-1; TCRdb reports TRBD1, a call that lacks DNA to check it against. Germline-derived CDR1 and CDR2 are SNHLY and FYNNEI. The CDR3 runs 15 residues. CDR3 sequence reads: CASSDGGDAYNEQFF.

The V call is TRBV12-3 or TRBV12-4, the J call TRBJ2-1; the TRBD1 assignment by TCRdb is unverifiable without DNA. This CDR3 region has 17 residues. The CDR3 loop is CASSLGGLGAGYNEQFF.

V is TRBV5-1 and J is TRBJ2-3; as DNA is missing, the TRBD1 call by TCRdb cannot be tested. This CDR3 comprises 16 residues. The germline V gene encodes CDR1 SGHRS and CDR2 YFSETQ. Here the CDR3 reads CASSSDRGRWTDTQYF.

The chain couples TRBV24-1 to TRBJ2-1; TCRdb gives TRBD1 as the D gene, but with no DNA this cannot be confirmed. The CDR3 contains 16 residues. The germline V gene encodes CDR1 KGHDR and CDR2 SFDVKD. CDR3 sequence reads: CATSDPQGQGWNEQFF.

The chain recombines TRBV27 with TRBJ1-1. The CDR3 totals 13 residues. From germline, CDR1 is MNHEY and CDR2 SMNVEV (reference sequence). CDR3 region: CASTAGGGTEAFF.

The chain has TRBV12-3 or TRBV12-4 and TRBJ1-1. This CDR3 is 12 amino acids long. The CDR3 loop is CASSPRRTEAFF.